What follows are 13 T cell receptor beta chains derived from one specimen sequenced in a study of Graves' ophthalmopathy and Graves' hyperthyroidism. RNA transcripts were the template, and TCR beta CDR3 regions were amplified from them. First-round RT-PCR relied on HTBI primers, and a second-round multiplex PCR came next. From the multiplex PCR reads, TCRdb called clonotypes with MiXCR, one entry per CDR3 protein. The table has approximately 700,000 distinct CDR3 sequences, 35% to 50% seen once; the top ten hold 44%. Sample: peripheral blood. These receptors were collected from an adult man with Graves' ophthalmopathy.

The chain combines TRBV20-1 with TRBJ2-7; D is unresolved. CDR3 length equals 12 residues. Trimming stripped 1 base from V and 5 bases from J, with 9 bases between. CDR1 and CDR2 (germline): DFQATT, SNEGSKA (reference sequence). The DNA for the CDR3 is TGCAGTGCTAGAGCGTTAACAGACGAGCAGTACTTC. It translates to CSARALTDEQYF.

A single count supports this clonotype. A much larger clone differs from this one at a single base, so this may be a read error. V and J are TRBV4-2 and TRBJ1-4; perhaps TRBD1 as D (5 bases). V was shortened by 0 bases and J by 13 bases, with 15 bases between the two germline ends. The CDR3 is 14 residues long. In germline, CDR1 is LGHNA, CDR2 YNFKEQ. The CDR3 is CASSQDIAVGGLFF. The CDR3 nucleotides read TGTGCCAGCAGCCAAGATATCGCAGTTGGGGGACTGTTTTTT.

Concerning this clonotype itself: One junction end disagrees with the germline gene, perhaps due to a read error. The J gene is TRBJ2-7, the V gene TRBV7-2; D is possibly TRBD1 (6 bases). This CDR3 spans 16 amino acids. Germline-derived CDR1 and CDR2 are SGHTA and FQGNSA. CDR3 nucleotide sequence: TGTGCCAGCAACTTACCTCGGCAGGGGCCCCTCTACGAGCAGTACTTC. Translating it yields CASNLPRQGPLYEQYF.

In this sample, this clonotype turned up many times. The rearrangement joins TRBV7-2 to TRBJ2-7, with TRBD2 as a possible D gene (6 bases). This CDR3 contains 15 residues. Germline V lookup: CDR1 SGHTA, CDR2 FQGNSA. Trimming took 2 bases from V and 0 from J, leaving 11 bases between them. The CDR3 sequence is CASSLYLANSYEQYF. CDR3 sequence (DNA): TGTGCCAGCAGCTTATACCTAGCGAACTCCTACGAGCAGTACTTC.

This clonotype was picked up many times. The V and J genes are TRBV7-8 and TRBJ1-1, with unresolved D. Germline-derived CDR1 and CDR2 are SGHVS and FQNEAQ. There are 14 residues in the CDR3. Trimming removed 4 bases from V and 4 bases from J, with 13 bases in between. Here the CDR3 DNA reads TGTGCCAGCAGCTCCGGACGGGCAAGCACTGAAGCTTTCTTT. Amino acid sequence: CASSSGRASTEAFF.

This clonotype was observed many times. This sequence joins TRBV7-7 and TRBJ1-6; D is unresolved. This CDR3 comprises 15 residues. Trimming left V 1 base short and J 8 bases short, with 12 bases between. From germline, CDR1 is SSHAT and CDR2 FNYEAQ (reference sequence). CDR3 region: CASSLGAPKDSPLHF. CDR3 sequence (DNA): TGTGCCAGCAGCTTAGGGGCCCCCAAGGATTCACCCCTCCACTTT.

This clonotype was observed many times. V usage is TRBV9 and J usage is TRBJ2-7, with a weak D call TRBD1 (5 bases). Germline V CDR1 and CDR2: SGDLS, YYNGEE. The length of the CDR3 is 16 residues. V was clipped by 3 bases and J by 0 bases, with 16 bases between them. DNA of the CDR3: TGTGCCAGCAGCGCAGGGCTGAGAGGCGACTCCTACGAGCAGTACTTC. Residues: CASSAGLRGDSYEQYF.

The gene calls are TRBV19 and TRBJ1-2; perhaps TRBD1 as D (6 bases). V was clipped by 6 bases and J by 3 bases, with 14 bases between them. The CDR3 runs 14 residues. Germline CDR1 and CDR2: LNHDA and SQIVND (reference sequence). The CDR3 DNA sequence: TGTGCCAGTAGGTCCGGGGGGCTGGACTATGGCTACACCTTC. It codes for CASRSGGLDYGYTF.

This clonotype has more than one count but fewer than ten. The CDR3, as DNA: TGTGCCAGCAGCTCCCAAGGGCAGGAGCAGTACTTC. It yields the protein CASSSQGQEQYF. This chain uses TRBV11-2 with TRBJ2-7, with D unclear. V was clipped by 4 bases and J by 7 bases, with 11 bases between them. This CDR3 region has 12 residues. CDR1 and CDR2 (germline): SGHAT, FQNNGV.

Concerning this clonotype itself: The CDR3 does not end in the conserved phenylalanine or tryptophan, so this is likely a read error. V gene TRBV12-3 or TRBV12-4 combines with J gene TRBJ2-5, with D tentatively TRBD1 (5 bases). The CDR3 has 13 residues. Between the trimmed V and J ends, which lost 4 bases and 7 bases, there was a span of 13 bases. The CDR3 is CASSSRQLLTQYV. The CDR3, as DNA: TGTGCCAGCAGTTCCAGACAGCTCCTGACCCAGTACGTC.

The chain recombines TRBV2 with TRBJ2-2, with a possible D match to TRBD1 (5 bases). The CDR3 is 13 amino acids. Deletions cut 4 bases from V and 6 bases from J, with 9 bases between. Germline V gene data show CDR1 as SNHLY and CDR2 as FYNNEI. CDR3 sequence: CASSAGFAGELFF. The CDR3 DNA follows: TGTGCCAGCAGTGCAGGGTTTGCCGGGGAGCTGTTTTTT.

As concerns this clonotype: A clone one base away is much larger, so this may be a read error. The chain uses TRBV29-1 and TRBJ2-2; no firm D call. The germline V gene has CDR1 SQVTM and CDR2 ANQGSEA. The CDR3 is made up of 15 amino acids. The CDR3 bases are TGCAGCGTTGGTCGGACGGACGCTAACACCGAGGAGCTGTTTTTT. It is translated as CSVGRTDANTEELFF.

Remarks on this clonotype: Its ends do not fully match the called genes, so a read error is possible. The CDR3 spells CASRDAPGGTGELFF. CDR3 DNA: TGTGCCAGCCGTGATGCCCCTGGAGGGACCGGGGAGCTGTTTTTT. The chain recombines TRBV25-1 with TRBJ2-2; possible D gene TRBD2, 6 bases. Germline CDR1 is MGHDK and CDR2 is SYGVNS. The CDR3 covers 15 residues.